Listed below are T cell receptor beta chains from one sample, sequenced in a study of Graves' ophthalmopathy and Graves' hyperthyroidism. Each CDR3 protein gets one entry after TCRdb re-called the multiplex PCR reads with MiXCR. The sample has about 400,000 distinct CDR3 sequences; 15% to 20% are singletons. The sample taken for sequencing was peripheral blood. The receptors stem from a woman between 18 and 29 years old with Graves' ophthalmopathy. Both conserved end residues are part of each CDR3. Fields, in order: CDR3 DNA, CDR3 protein, V gene, J gene, clone size, D gene. D genes are given only for firm matches. Clone size is not always given. Where it is, it says once, few, many or a class for expanded clones.

TGTGCCAGCAGTTTTAGCGGTTATAGCAATCAGCCCCAGCATTTT	CASSFSGYSNQPQHF	TRBV27	TRBJ1-5	once	NA
TGTATTGTTAGGAGGGACGCGAACACCGGGGAGCTGTTTTTT	CIVRRDANTGELFF	TRBV7-2	TRBJ2-2	many	NA
TGTGCCAGCAGTTCGGGGTCGGAGACCCAGTACTTC	CASSSGSETQYF	TRBV6-2/TRBV6-3	TRBJ2-5	many	NA
TGTGCCAGCAGAGGACGCAGCAATCAGCCCCAGCATTTT	CASRGRSNQPQHF	TRBV6-2/TRBV6-3	TRBJ1-5	many	NA
TGTGCCAGCAAGGGGGGTGGTTCGAACACCGGGGAGCTGTTTTTT	CASKGGGSNTGELFF	TRBV6-5	TRBJ2-2	many	NA
TGCGCCAGCAGTCTGGGGATCATAGGGCACAGGAACACTGAAGCTTTCTTT	CASSLGIIGHRNTEAFF	TRBV5-1	TRBJ1-1	many	NA
TGTGCCAGCACGCAGGGCATCAACACTGAAGCTTTCTTT	CASTQGINTEAFF	TRBV6-5	TRBJ1-1	many	NA
TGTGCCAGCAGCCGAACCCTTAACACTGAAGCTTTCTTT	CASSRTLNTEAFF	TRBV7-9	TRBJ1-1	many	NA
TGTGCCAGCAGTTGGACCGATTCCTATAACTATGGCTACACCTTC	CASSWTDSYNYGYTF	TRBV6-5	TRBJ1-2	many	NA
TGTGCCAGCAGCTTGGGGGCAGGGTTTTCACCCCTCCACTTT	CASSLGAGFSPLHF	TRBV5-6	TRBJ1-6	many	NA
TGCAGCGTACGGGATACTCGGCGGGAGACCCAGTACTTC	CSVRDTRRETQYF	TRBV29-1	TRBJ2-5	many	NA
TGCAGTGCGCCGGGACTAGCGGTCGTTGGGGAGACCCAGTACTTC	CSAPGLAVVGETQYF	TRBV20-1	TRBJ2-5	once	TRBD2
TGTGCCAGCAGCTCGCGGGAGTCCTATAATTCACCCCTCCACTTT	CASSSRESYNSPLHF	TRBV7-2	TRBJ1-6	many	NA
TGTGCCAGCAGTTACTCCCTAGGATCCAGCCCTGAAGCTTTCTTT	CASSYSLGSSPEAFF	TRBV6-2/TRBV6-3	TRBJ1-1	many	NA
TGTGCCAGCAGCGTAGGGGGGGGTCGAGAGACCCAGTACTTC	CASSVGGGRETQYF	TRBV9	TRBJ2-5	NA	TRBD2
TGTGCCAGCAGTGGGCCTATATGGACAGCTGGAAACACCATATATTTT	CASSGPIWTAGNTIYF	TRBV28	TRBJ1-3	many	NA
TGTGCCAGTAGTCGGGGACAGGGTCCGAACACCGGGGAGCTGTTTTTT	CASSRGQGPNTGELFF	TRBV19	TRBJ2-2	many	TRBD1
TGTGCCAGCATCGCGGACAGCCGGAACACTGAAGCTTTCTTT	CASIADSRNTEAFF	TRBV6-1	TRBJ1-1	NA	NA
TGTGCCTGGAGTGTACAATGGGAGACCCAGTACTTC	CAWSVQWETQYF	TRBV30	TRBJ2-5	NA	NA
TGTGCCAGCAGTTATTACGAGGCGGGCTTTACCACTGAAGCTTTCTTT	CASSYYEAGFTTEAFF	TRBV11-1	TRBJ1-1	few	NA
TGTGCCAGCAGACGGGGGGAGACCCAGTACTTC	CASRRGETQYF	TRBV12-3/TRBV12-4	TRBJ2-5	many	NA
TGTGCCAGCAGCTTAGGGACAGGGGGTGAGCCCCAGCATTTT	CASSLGTGGEPQHF	TRBV7-2	TRBJ1-5	many	TRBD1
TGTGCCACCCGCCGGACAGGCGCGAAGGCAGATACGCAGTATTTT	CATRRTGAKADTQYF	TRBV6-1	TRBJ2-3	many	TRBD1
TGTGCCAGTAGTAAGAGCCTGGGGAATCAGCCCCAGCATTTT	CASSKSLGNQPQHF	TRBV19	TRBJ1-5	many	NA
TGCGCCAGCAGCTATGATTTTGGGAGCAATCAGCCCCAGCATTTT	CASSYDFGSNQPQHF	TRBV5-1	TRBJ1-5	many	NA
TGTGCCAGCAGCTCCCCGGGGGATCAAGAGACCCAGTACTTC	CASSSPGDQETQYF	TRBV6-2/TRBV6-3	TRBJ2-5	many	NA
TGTGCCAGCAGAACAGGGGGTAGCAATCAGCCCCAGCATTTT	CASRTGGSNQPQHF	TRBV6-5	TRBJ1-5	many	TRBD1
TGTGCCAGCAGTTACTCGAGCCGGGGCTATGGCTACACCTTC	CASSYSSRGYGYTF	TRBV6-2/TRBV6-3	TRBJ1-2	many	NA
TGTGCCAGCAGTGAGCTACCGGGGAATCAGCCCCAGCATTTT	CASSELPGNQPQHF	TRBV6-1	TRBJ1-5	many	NA
TGTGCCAGCAGCCAAGGAGTCACAGGGGGCTACGAGCAGTACTTC	CASSQGVTGGYEQYF	TRBV3-1	TRBJ2-7	NA	TRBD1
TGTGCCAGCAGTGGCGCAATTACTTTGGGGACAGGGCAAGAGACCCCGTACTTC	CASSGAITLGTGQETPYF	TRBV6-1	TRBJ2-5	many	TRBD1
TGTGCCAGCAGTTCATTTGGGATGGACAATCAGCCCCAGCATTTT	CASSSFGMDNQPQHF	TRBV12-3/TRBV12-4	TRBJ1-5	many	NA
TGCGCCAGCAGCCAAGATCAGGGGCAGCTAGCCAAAAACATTCAGTACTTC	CASSQDQGQLAKNIQYF	TRBV4-3	TRBJ2-4	many	NA
TGTGCCAGCAGCTTAGGTGAACAGAGCTCCTACGAGCAGTACTTC	CASSLGEQSSYEQYF	TRBV7-8	TRBJ2-7	many	NA
TGTGCCAGCAGCTTAGTGGTGGGATGGAACACCGGGGAGCTGTTTTTT	CASSLVVGWNTGELFF	TRBV7-2	TRBJ2-2	many	NA
TGCGCCAGCAGCTTTATCGTGTCAGGCGGCACTGAAGCTTTCTTT	CASSFIVSGGTEAFF	TRBV5-1	TRBJ1-1	many	NA
TGTGCCAGCAGCCAACGGGTGATGGGCAATCAGCCCCAGCATTTT	CASSQRVMGNQPQHF	TRBV6-2/TRBV6-3	TRBJ1-5	many	NA
TGTGCCAGCTCACCAACTTCCAGCTCCTACGAGCAGTACTTC	CASSPTSSSYEQYF	TRBV18	TRBJ2-7	few	NA
TGTGCCAGCAGCTTAGTCCGGCTAGCGGGTTCCTACGAGCAGTACTTC	CASSLVRLAGSYEQYF	TRBV11-2	TRBJ2-7	many	TRBD2
TGTGCCAGCAGAGAAGACGGGGAGCTGTTTTTT	CASREDGELFF	TRBV12-3/TRBV12-4	TRBJ2-2	many	NA
TGTGCCAGCAGCTTGGCAGGGCGTCCGAACACCGGGGAGCTGTTTTTT	CASSLAGRPNTGELFF	TRBV5-5	TRBJ2-2	many	NA
TGTGCCAGCAGCACTGGCCCTTCCTACGAGCAGTACTTC	CASSTGPSYEQYF	TRBV6-5	TRBJ2-7	many	NA
TGTGCCAGCAGTTACATAGGCCGCGGGGGGGCCCCCGGTGAGACCCAGTACTTC	CASSYIGRGGAPGETQYF	TRBV6-2/TRBV6-3	TRBJ2-5	many	TRBD2
TGTGCCACCAGCACCGGACTCCTGGACAGCAATCAGCCCCAGCATTTT	CATSTGLLDSNQPQHF	TRBV15	TRBJ1-5	many	NA
TGTGCCAGCAGTTCTCCGTTCGGGACCTTCTGGGATGGCTACACCTTC	CASSSPFGTFWDGYTF	TRBV6-2/TRBV6-3	TRBJ1-2	many	NA
TGTGCCAGCAGTTTGATCACGGGGCGGGGGGAGCAGTACTTC	CASSLITGRGEQYF	TRBV12-3/TRBV12-4	TRBJ2-7	NA	TRBD2
TGCAGTGCCCCCGGGACAGGGGGATTAGCTAACTATGGCTACACCTTC	CSAPGTGGLANYGYTF	TRBV20-1	TRBJ1-2	NA	TRBD1
TGTGCCAGCAGCTTAGACCCACTAAAGAGCTCCTACGAGCAGTACTTC	CASSLDPLKSSYEQYF	TRBV11-2	TRBJ2-7	many	NA
TGTGCCAGTAAGGACCCGGGGGATCAGCCCCAGCATTTT	CASKDPGDQPQHF	TRBV19	TRBJ1-5	many	NA
TGTGCTAGCAGCCTCCGGGACAGGGAAGGGAAAGAGACCCAGTACTTC	CASSLRDREGKETQYF	TRBV7-7	TRBJ2-5	NA	TRBD1